This TCR beta chain was retrieved from a study of Ad26.COV2.S vaccination and SARS-CoV-2 variants. Clones were read by immunoSEQ multiplex PCR, and TCRdb kept only the in-frame ones, dropping some. The repertoire holds more than 300,000 clones, about 87% seen once, with about 6.4% in the top ten. Treatment specified: 19 received Ad26.COV2.S at low or high dose, single or two shots; several received placebo; per-sample allocation not given. The samples date from day 63 after the first vaccine or placebo injection. The TCR was taken from a person between 18 and 65 years old who received the Ad26.COV2.S COVID-19 vaccine or a placebo. The sequences come from peripheral blood, collected in a trial of Ad26.COV2.S vaccine versus placebo.

The CDR3 sequence is CAWSVPLSPLHF. The CDR3 DNA is TGTGCCTGGAGTGTACCCCTCTCACCCCTCCACTTT. This chain joins TRBV30 and TRBJ1-6; D uncertain. Germline CDR1 GTSNPN, CDR2 SVGIG (reference sequence). This CDR3 has 12 amino acids. V was shortened by 0 bases and J by 10 bases, with 7 bases between the two germline ends.